The 18 T cell receptor beta chains below were found in one sample sequenced in a study of shared clonotypes between healthy human individuals. Data came from immunoSEQ multiplex PCR; TCRdb stores just in-frame clones and leaves some out. The sample records about 590,000 clones, around 95% being singletons. Naive CD8 cells, CD45RO-negative and positively selected for CCR7, excluded terminally differentiated effector memory CD45RA+ cells. Sequencing input: naive CD8+ T cells sorted from blood. The receptors come from a woman between 25 and 40 years old in good health.

V gene TRBV13 combines with J gene TRBJ2-2; the match to TRBD1 covers 7 bases. Germline V gene sequence: CDR1 PRHDT, CDR2 FYEKMQ (reference sequence). Losses at the gene ends were 3 bases for V and 4 bases for J; bases not matched to a gene: 11. The CDR3 consists of 17 residues. This chain's CDR3 is CASSLRTGATITGELFF. The CDR3 DNA follows: TGTGCCAGCAGCTTGCGGACAGGAGCCACCATCACCGGGGAGCTGTTTTTT.

The rearrangement uses TRBV30 and TRBJ2-5; weak D call: TRBD1 (5 bases). CDR1 is GTSNPN and CDR2 is SVGIG in the germline V gene (reference sequence). V lost 0 bases and J 0 bases, leaving 14 bases between the germline ends. The CDR3 has 16 amino acids. CDR3 amino acids: CAWSVLRDSNQETQYF. CDR3 coding DNA: TGTGCCTGGAGTGTACTTCGAGACAGTAACCAAGAGACCCAGTACTTC.

This chain connects TRBV11-3 to TRBJ2-7, with 8 positions matching TRBD1. This CDR3 has 15 amino acids. Germline V CDR1 and CDR2: SGHNT, YENEEA. V gave up 2 bases and J gave up 1 base; unmatched junction bases: 4. DNA for the CDR3: TGTGCCAGCAGCTTAAGGACAGGGATATCCTACGAGCAGTACTTC. Its translation: CASSLRTGISYEQYF. Based on the CDR3 plus reference TRBV11-3 and TRBJ2-7, the full variable domain is EAGVVQSPRYKIIEKKQPVAFWCNPISGHNTLYWYLQNLGQGPELLIRYENEEAVDDSQLPKDRFSAERLKGVDSTLKIQPAELGDSAVYLCASSLRTGISYEQYFGPGTRLTVT.

The chain's CDR3 is CASSYRDQAYTQYF. The CDR3 nucleotides are TGTGCCAGCAGTTATCGGGACCAAGCATATACGCAGTATTTT. The chain combines TRBV6-5 with TRBJ2-3; the D call may be TRBD1 or TRBD2 (5 bases each). The CDR3 contains 14 residues. Trimming shortened V by 3 bases and J by 7 bases, and 14 bases separated the two germline ends. CDR1 and CDR2 from the germline V gene are MNHEY and SVGAGI.

The chain uses TRBV19 and TRBJ2-1, with TRBD1 matching over 10 bases. CDR1 LNHDA and CDR2 SQIVND come from the germline V gene (reference sequence). V was pared by 6 bases and J by 3 bases, with 8 bases of the junction left unmatched. CDR3 length: 16 amino acids. Written as DNA, the CDR3 is TGTGCCAGTAGGGACAGGGGGTCTGAATTCTACAATGAGCAGTTCTTC. Translated, it gives CASRDRGSEFYNEQFF.

Details on this clone: An end of the junction does not agree with germline; a read error may underlie this. The gene calls are TRBV19 and TRBJ2-2; TRBD2 matches 8 bases. The germline CDR1 and CDR2 sequences are LNHDA and SQIVND (reference sequence). The CDR3 covers 14 residues. The CDR3 DNA reads TGTGCCGGTAGTACTAGCGGAGGGGTCGGGGAGCTGTTTTTT. Protein: CAGSTSGGVGELFF.

Remarks on this clone: This specimen includes other DNA sequences encoding the same CDR3. The genes are TRBV28 and TRBJ2-1; 9 bases match TRBD2. The germline CDR1 and CDR2 sequences are MDHEN and SYDVKM. The CDR3 spans 14 residues. Losses at the gene ends were 3 bases for V and 4 bases for J; bases not matched to a gene: 1. This chain's CDR3 is CASSLTSGYNEQFF. The CDR3 coding sequence is TGTGCCAGCAGTTTGACTAGCGGATACAATGAGCAGTTCTTC. Supplemented by reference TRBV28 and TRBJ2-1, the full variable domain reads DVKVTQSSRYLVKRTGEKVFLECVQDMDHENMFWYRQDPGLGLRLIYFSYDVKMKEKGDIPEGYSVSREKKERFSLILESASTNQTSMYLCASSLTSGYNEQFFGPGTRLTVL.

The chain uses TRBV19 and TRBJ2-5; TRBD2 might be the D (6 bases). The V gene's germline CDR1 is LNHDA and CDR2 SQIVND (reference sequence). The CDR3 consists of 15 residues. V was trimmed by 5 bases and J by 5 bases, leaving 18 bases between them. The DNA for the CDR3 is TGTGCCAGTAGTCGGAGGGACTGGGTTCGGGAGACCCAGTACTTC. It encodes CASSRRDWVRETQYF. The full variable domain, completed using reference TRBV19 and TRBJ2-5, is DGGITQSPKYLFRKEGQNVTLSCEQNLNHDAMYWYRQDPGQGLRLIYYSQIVNDFQKGDIAEGYSVSREKKESFPLTVTSAQKNPTAFYLCASSRRDWVRETQYFGPGTRLLVL.

J is TRBJ2-7 and V is TRBV6-1, with 8 nucleotides matching TRBD2. This CDR3 spans 14 amino acids. V dropped 2 bases and J dropped 7; count of bases not matched to a gene: 7. CDR1 and CDR2 from the germline V gene are MNHNS and SASEGT. The CDR3 sequence: CASSESWTSREQYF. The CDR3 nucleotides read TGTGCCAGCAGTGAATCCTGGACTAGCAGGGAGCAGTACTTC.

The rearrangement uses TRBV6-5 and TRBJ1-6, with 7 bases that match TRBD1. This CDR3 contains 14 residues. CDR1 is MNHEY and CDR2 is SVGAGI in the germline V gene. The V and J ends lost 5 bases and 5 bases, in that order; junction bases with no gene match: 3. The CDR3 coding sequence is TGTGCCAGCAGTCCCGGGACAGATAATTCACCCCTCCACTTT. This sequence encodes CASSPGTDNSPLHF.

This clone was seen just once. The chain couples TRBV5-6 to TRBJ2-3, with D tentatively TRBD1 (6 bases). From germline, CDR1 is SGHDT and CDR2 YYEEEE. Trimming left V 4 bases short and J 4 bases short, with 16 bases between. The CDR3 extends over 15 amino acids. CDR3 loop: CASSPGQALADTQYF. The CDR3 DNA reads as TGTGCCAGCAGCCCGGGACAAGCTTTAGCAGATACGCAGTATTTT.

This chain uses TRBV2 with TRBJ1-1; D uncertain. The V end lost 3 bases, the J end lost 4 bases, and 18 bases lay between the germline ends. CDR3 size: 16 residues. CDR1 and CDR2 from the germline V gene are SNHLY and FYNNEI. CDR3 coding DNA: TGTGCCAGCAGTGACGAAGTCCGATATTCCCTCACTGAAGCTTTCTTT. This codes for CASSDEVRYSLTEAFF. Based on the CDR3 plus reference TRBV2 and TRBJ1-1, the full variable domain is EPEVTQTPSHQVTQMGQEVILRCVPISNHLYFYWYRQILGQKVEFLVSFYNNEISEKSEIFDDQFSVERPDGSNFTLKIRSTKLEDSAMYFCASSDEVRYSLTEAFFGQGTRLTVV.

The chain joins TRBV5-4 to TRBJ2-2; weak D call: TRBD1 (5 bases). CDR1 SGHNT and CDR2 YYREEE come from the germline V gene (reference sequence). The CDR3 loop spans 14 amino acids. The V end was cut by 5 bases, the J end by 4 bases, with 12 bases between. In nucleotides, the CDR3 is TGTGCCAGCAGGGTGCAGGGTGGCACCGGGGAGCTGTTTTTT. Translated, it gives CASRVQGGTGELFF. The whole variable domain, remainder taken from reference TRBV5-4 and TRBJ2-2, is ETGVTQSPTHLIKTRGQQVTLRCSSQSGHNTVSWYQQALGQGPQFIFQYYREEENGRGNFPPRFSGLQFPNYSSELNVNALELDDSALYLCASRVQGGTGELFFGEGSRLTVL.

The V and J genes are TRBV7-6 and TRBJ2-7; 8 nucleotides agree with TRBD2. V was pared by 5 bases and J by 1 base, with 10 bases of the junction left unmatched. The CDR3 sequence is 16 residues long. Germline V gene data show CDR1 as SGHVS and CDR2 as FNYEAQ. CDR3 sequence reads: CASSPGSGGRSYEQYF. The CDR3 nucleotides are TGTGCCAGCAGCCCCGGTTCGGGGGGGAGATCCTACGAGCAGTACTTC.

The chain joins TRBV4-1 to TRBJ2-7, with no clear D. V was pared by 0 bases and J by 1 base, with 13 bases between. In germline, CDR1 is MGHRA, CDR2 YSYEKL. The CDR3 runs to 16 residues. The CDR3 coding sequence is TGCGCCAGCAGCCAAGACTCCCTGTCCGGTTCCTACGAGCAGTACTTC. Translating gives CASSQDSLSGSYEQYF.

This clone has a handful of counts. The rearrangement uses TRBV29-1 and TRBJ1-1; the D gene is possibly TRBD1 (5 bases). The CDR3 has 11 amino acids. Germline CDR1 and CDR2: SQVTM and ANQGSEA. The V gene lost 4 bases and the J gene lost 3 bases, with 6 bases spanning the gap. The CDR3 reads CSVVRDTEAFF. The CDR3 DNA reads as TGCAGCGTTGTCAGGGACACTGAAGCTTTCTTT.

The rearrangement links TRBV4-1 to TRBJ1-1; D is ambiguous. The germline V gene encodes CDR1 MGHRA and CDR2 YSYEKL. V was pared by 0 bases and J by 1 base, with 12 bases between. The CDR3 runs 16 residues. CDR3 nucleotides: TGCGCCAGCAGCCAAGATCTTCGCCCCGAGAACACTGAAGCTTTCTTT. Protein: CASSQDLRPENTEAFF.

In its sample, this clone was seen a few times. Other DNA variants within this sample encode the same CDR3. The V and J genes are TRBV27 and TRBJ2-1; no clear D gene. This CDR3 contains 12 residues. V shed 1 base and J shed 6 bases, with 4 bases lying between them. The germline V gene has CDR1 MNHEY and CDR2 SMNVEV (reference sequence). CDR3 DNA sequence: TGTGCCAGCAGTTTATTTGGCAATGAGCAGTTCTTC. It codes for CASSLFGNEQFF.